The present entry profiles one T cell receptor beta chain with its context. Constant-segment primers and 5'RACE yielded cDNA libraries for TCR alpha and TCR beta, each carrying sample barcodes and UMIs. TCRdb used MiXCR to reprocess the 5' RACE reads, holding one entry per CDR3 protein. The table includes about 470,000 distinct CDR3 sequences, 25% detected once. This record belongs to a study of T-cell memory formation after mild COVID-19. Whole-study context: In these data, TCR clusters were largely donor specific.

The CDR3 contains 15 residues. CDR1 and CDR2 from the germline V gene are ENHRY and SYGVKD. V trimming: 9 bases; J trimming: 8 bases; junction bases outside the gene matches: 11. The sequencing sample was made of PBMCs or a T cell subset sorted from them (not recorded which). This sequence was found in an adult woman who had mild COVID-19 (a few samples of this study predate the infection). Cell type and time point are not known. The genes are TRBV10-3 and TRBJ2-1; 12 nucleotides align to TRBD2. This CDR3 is CAISPTSGSSHEQFF. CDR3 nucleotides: TGTGCCATTAGTCCGACTAGCGGGAGTTCCCATGAGCAGTTCTTC.